One T cell receptor (beta chain) is described in this entry. Its antigen is still unknown. Germline V lookup: CDR1 SEHNR, CDR2 FQNEAQ (reference sequence). This CDR3 contains 17 residues. With V trimmed by 1 base and J by 4 bases, 11 bases remained unmatched. The study drew the donors from its approximately 110-subject validation cohort, separate from the approximately 670-subject first cohort. Generated by immunoSEQ multiplex PCR, the TCRdb table keeps only in-frame clones and is missing some. The sample has approximately 190,000 clones, 80% to 90% seen once. The data were taken from a study of cytomegalovirus exposure and HLA in healthy donors. Points from the study as a whole: Researchers reported that a few CMV-associated chains were confirmed in vitro as CMV antigen-specific.

The sample taken for sequencing was PBMCs. This sequence originates from a woman aged 25 to 39 in good health and CMV-seropositive. The chain joins TRBV7-9 to TRBJ1-1, with 8 bases matching TRBD1. Here the CDR3 DNA reads TGTGCCAGCAGCTTAGGGCAGGGGGCGGTGATCGGCACTGAAGCTTTCTTT. It yields the protein CASSLGQGAVIGTEAFF.